These 11 T cell receptor beta chains share one sample of origin, sequenced in a study of control samples from healthy donors and cancer patients. Sequencing used immunoSEQ multiplex PCR; TCRdb keeps in-frame clones, though not all of them. The sample holds 170,000 or so clones, nearly 90% seen once. Material: blood. Receptors originate from a woman aged 50 to 60 in good health.

The chain recombines TRBV3-1 (or the pseudogene TRBV3-2) with TRBJ2-1; D is undetermined. V was cut by 1 base and J by 0 bases, with 7 bases left in between. Germline CDR1 reads LGHDT; CDR2 reads YNNKEL (reference sequence). CDR3 length: 15 amino acids. CDR3 sequence reads: CASSQVKISYNEQFF. CDR3 DNA sequence: TGTGCCAGCAGCCAAGTTAAGATCTCCTACAATGAGCAGTTCTTC.

The chain links TRBV4-3 to TRBJ2-3; no reliable D call. The V gene's germline CDR1 is LGHNA and CDR2 YSLEER. Trimming stripped 1 base from V and 6 bases from J, with 11 bases between. The length of the CDR3 is 14 residues. The CDR3 protein is CASSQGPLTDTQYF. The CDR3 DNA is TGCGCCAGCAGCCAAGGGCCCCTTACGGATACGCAGTATTTT.

The chain combines TRBV5-1 with TRBJ2-1; 11 bases match TRBD2. Looked up from germline, CDR1 is SGHRS and CDR2 is YFSETQ. This CDR3 contains 16 residues. The junction had 3 bases not matched to a gene; V was cut back by 4 bases and J by 0 bases. CDR3 sequence (DNA): TGCGCCAGCAGCCTGACTAGCGGGGCCTCCTACAATGAGCAGTTCTTC. Translating it yields CASSLTSGASYNEQFF.

The chain couples TRBV9 to TRBJ2-3; 14 bases are a match to TRBD2. Per germline, CDR1 SGDLS and CDR2 YYNGEE. The V and J ends lost 4 bases and 7 bases, in that order; junction bases with no gene match: 5. The CDR3 runs 15 residues. The CDR3 loop is CASSQGLAGDHTQYF. The CDR3 DNA sequence: TGTGCCAGCAGCCAGGGACTAGCGGGGGACCATACGCAGTATTTT.

V gene TRBV29-1 combines with J gene TRBJ1-1; D remains ambiguous. Trimming took 4 bases from V and 4 from J, leaving 1 base between them. In germline, CDR1 is SQVTM, CDR2 ANQGSEA. The CDR3 extends over 9 amino acids. The CDR3 nucleotides are TGCAGCGTTGTCACTGAAGCTTTCTTT. Its protein is CSVVTEAFF.

The chain carries TRBV6-1 and TRBJ2-1, with a possible D match to TRBD1 (5 bases). Germline V gene data show CDR1 as MNHNS and CDR2 as SASEGT. With 1 base removed from V and 7 bases from J, the gap between germline ends came to 8 bases. This CDR3 region has 13 residues. The CDR3 nucleotides read TGTGCCAGCAGTGAAGATAGGACAAATGAGCAGTTCTTC. Residues: CASSEDRTNEQFF.

The chain employs TRBV9 and TRBJ2-5; D uncertain. CDR3 size: 12 residues. Germline assignment: CDR1 SGDLS and CDR2 YYNGEE. The V end was cut by 3 bases, the J end by 0 bases, with 3 bases between. CDR3 protein: CASSGHQETQYF. The CDR3 nucleotides read TGTGCCAGCAGCGGACACCAAGAGACCCAGTACTTC.

The chain combines TRBV30 with TRBJ2-1, with D perhaps matching TRBD2 (6 bases). Germline loops: CDR1 GTSNPN, CDR2 SVGIG (reference sequence). Trimming removed 2 bases at V and 10 bases at J, with 18 bases between. The CDR3 is 14 amino acids. CDR3 DNA sequence: TGTGCCTGGAGTTCCCAATCAATGGCGGGGGAGCAGTTCTTC. Amino acids: CAWSSQSMAGEQFF.

This chain joins TRBV9 and TRBJ2-7; perhaps TRBD2 as D (7 bases). Germline loops: CDR1 SGDLS, CDR2 YYNGEE. The CDR3 sequence is 15 residues long. Trimming removed 0 bases at V and 4 bases at J, with 14 bases between. The CDR3 region has the DNA TGTGCCAGCAGCGTAGTAGGGGGGGAACTTTACGAGCAGTACTTC. Translating it yields CASSVVGGELYEQYF.

The chain couples TRBV11-1 to TRBJ1-1; 9 bases match TRBD1. In germline, CDR1 is SGHAT, CDR2 FQDESV (reference sequence). The CDR3 runs 15 residues. Germline trimming cut 5 bases from V and 3 bases from J; bases unmatched to any gene: 7. CDR3 sequence: CASSPGQGGDTEAFF. CDR3 nucleotides: TGTGCCAGCAGCCCGGGACAGGGCGGAGACACTGAAGCTTTCTTT. Looking up the rest from reference TRBV11-1 and TRBJ1-1 gives the full variable domain: EAEVAQSPRYKITEKSQAVAFWCDPISGHATLYWYRQILGQGPELLVQFQDESVVDDSQLPKDRFSAERLKGVDSTLKIQPAELGDSAMYLCASSPGQGGDTEAFFGQGTRLTVV.

This sequence joins TRBV4-1 and TRBJ1-2, with D possibly matching TRBD1 (6 bases). Germline V gives CDR1 MGHRA, CDR2 YSYEKL. The V and J ends lost 1 base and 8 bases respectively, with 17 bases between them. CDR3 length: 15 amino acids. CDR3 DNA: TGCGCCAGCAGCCAAGTTCTCCCAGGGGTGGACGGCTACACCTTC. Its translation is CASSQVLPGVDGYTF.